This T cell receptor (beta chain) is drawn from a study of CD8 T cells in ankylosing spondylitis (TCRdb year 2017). Broadly, across the study: To find TCR variants linked to disease, the study profiled T cell receptor beta repertoires in ankylosing spondylitis patients and healthy donors. The full study cohort was made up of 25 ankylosing spondylitis patients and approximately 100 healthy donors. Samples of peripheral blood were taken, and for ankylosing spondylitis patients, synovial fluid was collected as well. Overall study results and their limits: Some of the motif variants had been reported before in the synovial fluid and blood of reactive arthritis patients, a finding that suggests common disease-initiation mechanisms. A CD8+ phenotype was shown by the disease-linked clones, which were found at relatively low frequencies in peripheral blood. The disease-linked clones were reported as significantly enriched in matched synovial fluid samples from ankylosing spondylitis patients. A TCR beta motif made up of several highly homologous amino acid variants appeared to be characteristic of blood from ankylosing spondylitis patients.

CDR3 length: 15 amino acids, cysteine to phenylalanine. CDR3 DNA only is kept here, 45 bases in frame from base 1. CDR1 MNHNS and CDR2 SASEGT are derived from the germline V gene. After removal of 6 bases from V and 3 bases from J, the junction retains 5 bases not matched to a gene. This sample was sequenced with an Illumina HiSeq 2500. Quantitative 5'-RACE with molecular barcodes was used to prepare TCR beta libraries. From the authors' description of their analysis: A new computational method, built on a probabilistic model of VDJ rearrangement, was used to identify disease-linked TCR variants. TCRdb's own reprocessing of the public reads used fastp at Q25 and MiXCR and kept productive beta chains. Entries that share a CDR3 protein sequence are merged under the most common genes and DNA. Clone size and V and J calls follow TCRdb, not the original study. The sample yields about 33,000 distinct CDR3 sequences; approximately 10% were counted once. The top ten clones comprise 20% to 25% of the sample.

Synovial fluid samples and blood samples obtained from the same ankylosing spondylitis patients were matched. This clonotype turned up a few times. It has no known antigen specificity. Base qualities are not at hand, and no much larger clone is one base apart. The sample was synovial fluid, either unsorted or a sorted T cell fraction (not recorded which). The rearrangement joined TRBV6-1 to TRBJ2-7; 13 bases in between match TRBD2. The source is a male donor with ankylosing spondylitis. The sequence in DNA is TGTGCCAGCAGCGCCCGACTAGCGGGAGGCTACGAGCAGTACTTC. This encodes CASSARLAGGYEQYF.